Listed here are 26 T cell receptor beta chains from one sample, sequenced in a study of cytomegalovirus exposure and HLA in healthy donors. Primers for the PCR totalled 60 Vbeta and 13 Jbeta. Some clones are missing from TCRdb's copy, which holds only in-frame ones; the method was immunoSEQ multiplex PCR. The repertoire holds 100,000 to 120,000 clones, about 80% seen once, with under 15% in the top ten. What was sequenced was PBMCs. These receptors all come from a man under 40 in good health and CMV-seropositive.

The rearrangement joins TRBV19 to TRBJ1-6, with 10 bases fitting TRBD1. V was clipped by 6 bases and J by 10 bases; unmatched bases: 6. CDR1 is LNHDA and CDR2 is SQIVND in the germline V gene (reference sequence). The CDR3 extends over 14 amino acids. The CDR3 DNA reads as TGTGCCAGTAGGGGGACAGGGGCATACTCACCCCTCCACTTT. Amino acid sequence: CASRGTGAYSPLHF.

The J gene is TRBJ1-4, the V gene TRBV5-1, with D possibly matching TRBD1 (6 bases). The CDR3 sequence is 14 residues long. V shed 0 bases and J shed 6 bases, with 9 bases lying between them. Germline V CDR1 and CDR2: SGHRS, YFSETQ. CDR3 sequence (DNA): TGCGCCAGCAGCTTGGAGGGGACACATGAAAAACTGTTTTTT. It encodes CASSLEGTHEKLFF. Full variable domain (missing parts from reference TRBV5-1 and TRBJ1-4): KAGVTQTPRYLIKTRGQQVTLSCSPISGHRSVSWYQQTPGQGLQFLFEYFSETQRNKGNFPGRFSGRQFSNSRSEMNVSTLELGDSALYLCASSLEGTHEKLFFGSGTQLSVL.

This chain links TRBV6-5 with TRBJ2-7; tentatively, D is TRBD2 (6 bases). CDR1 and CDR2 (germline): MNHEY, SVGAGI. Trimming took 0 bases from V and 0 from J, leaving 12 bases between them. CDR3 length: 16 residues. In nucleotides, the CDR3 is TGTGCCAGCAGTTACTCCCGCGACGGGAGCTCCTACGAGCAGTACTTC. Translating it yields CASSYSRDGSSYEQYF.

The V gene is TRBV6-6, the J gene TRBJ2-3, with TRBD2 identical over 11 bases. The V segment lost 2 bases and the J segment 1 base; nucleotides outside the gene matches: 2. The CDR3 runs to 16 residues. Looked up from germline, CDR1 is MNHNY and CDR2 is SVGAGI (reference sequence). The CDR3: CASSYPTSGGTDTQYF. Here the CDR3 DNA reads TGTGCCAGCAGTTACCCGACTAGCGGGGGCACAGATACGCAGTATTTT.

This clone turned up a few times. J is TRBJ2-1 and V is TRBV6-5, with TRBD2 as a possible D gene (6 bases). The CDR3 has 11 residues. V lost 2 bases, J lost 10 bases, and 6 bases lay in between. The germline V gene has CDR1 MNHEY and CDR2 SVGAGI. The CDR3 reads CASSYGGEQFF. In DNA form, the CDR3 reads TGTGCCAGCAGTTACGGGGGGGAGCAGTTCTTC.

The V gene is TRBV27, the J gene TRBJ1-5, with TRBD1 matching over 8 bases. The germline CDR1 and CDR2 sequences are MNHEY and SMNVEV (reference sequence). V lost 3 bases to trimming and J lost 6 bases; unmatched junction nucleotides: 4. The CDR3 spans 14 residues. The CDR3 nucleotides read TGTGCCAGCAGTTTTGTTACAGGGGGTCAGCCCCAGCATTTT. Protein product: CASSFVTGGQPQHF.

The chain employs TRBV4-3 and TRBJ2-7; 12 bases line up with TRBD1. The CDR3 is 15 residues long. The trim removed 4 bases at V and 4 bases at J, leaving 5 bases unmatched. CDR1 is LGHNA and CDR2 is YSLEER in the germline V gene. As DNA, the CDR3 is TGCGCCAGCAGCCTTGGGACAGGGGGCATGTACGAGCAGTACTTC. Protein sequence: CASSLGTGGMYEQYF.

This chain connects TRBV7-6 to TRBJ1-1; maybe TRBD1 (6 bases). In germline, CDR1 is SGHVS, CDR2 FNYEAQ. The CDR3 is made up of 14 amino acids. With 1 base removed from V and 5 bases from J, the gap between germline ends came to 11 bases. CDR3 amino acids: CASSLGQVGTEAFF. In DNA form, the CDR3 reads TGTGCCAGCAGCTTAGGACAGGTCGGGACTGAAGCTTTCTTT. Variable domain in full (rest from reference TRBV7-6 and TRBJ1-1): GAGVSQSPRYKVTKRGQDVALRCDPISGHVSLYWYRQALGQGPEFLTYFNYEAQQDKSGLPNDRFSAERPEGSISTLTIQRTEQRDSAMYRCASSLGQVGTEAFFGQGTRLTVV.

This clone was found once. The V call is TRBV5-4, the J call TRBJ2-1; 13 bases are a match to TRBD2. Germline loops: CDR1 SGHNT, CDR2 YYREEE (reference sequence). The CDR3 length is 16 residues. V lost 6 bases and J lost 7; bases outside the gene matches: 10. CDR3 loop: CASTQLAGGRRNEQFF. DNA of the CDR3: TGTGCCAGCACCCAACTAGCGGGGGGGCGGAGGAATGAGCAGTTCTTC.

The J gene is TRBJ1-5, the V gene TRBV2; D is ambiguous. Trimming took off 1 base at V and 4 bases at J, with 8 bases between the two ends. CDR1 and CDR2 from the germline V gene are SNHLY and FYNNEI. CDR3 length: 14 amino acids. The CDR3 DNA reads as TGTGCCAGCAGTGAAGGTCGGTTAAATCAGCCCCAGCATTTT. This codes for CASSEGRLNQPQHF.

The rearrangement uses TRBV11-1 and TRBJ2-1, with 11 bases matching TRBD2. Losses at the gene ends were 4 bases for V and 8 bases for J; bases not matched to a gene: 4. The germline V gene encodes CDR1 SGHAT and CDR2 FQDESV (reference sequence). The length of the CDR3 is 14 residues. The CDR3 reads CASSWTSGSDEQFF. The CDR3 DNA reads TGTGCCAGCAGCTGGACTAGCGGGTCGGATGAGCAGTTCTTC. Variable domain in full (rest from reference TRBV11-1 and TRBJ2-1): EAEVAQSPRYKITEKSQAVAFWCDPISGHATLYWYRQILGQGPELLVQFQDESVVDDSQLPKDRFSAERLKGVDSTLKIQPAELGDSAMYLCASSWTSGSDEQFFGPGTRLTVL.

The chain links TRBV6-4 to TRBJ2-6, with D perhaps matching TRBD1 (6 bases). V was clipped by 0 bases and J by 0 bases, with 12 bases between them. Germline V lookup: CDR1 MRHNA, CDR2 SNTAGT. CDR3 length equals 18 residues. This CDR3 reads CASSDSGAGPSGANVLTF. DNA for the CDR3: TGTGCCAGCAGTGACTCGGGGGCCGGTCCCTCTGGGGCCAACGTCCTGACTTTC.

The J gene is TRBJ1-3, the V gene TRBV6-5, with D possibly being TRBD1 (5 bases). Germline V gives CDR1 MNHEY, CDR2 SVGAGI. V was pared by 5 bases and J by 3 bases, with 11 bases between. This CDR3 has 14 amino acids. CDR3 bases: TGTGCCAGCAGTGTCGGGGGAGGTGGAAACACCATATATTTT. Protein: CASSVGGGGNTIYF.

The chain couples TRBV7-7 to TRBJ2-2; no clear D gene. The CDR3 extends over 15 amino acids. Between the trimmed V and J ends, which lost 1 base and 1 base, there was a span of 7 bases. The germline V gene has CDR1 SSHAT and CDR2 FNYEAQ (reference sequence). CDR3 in amino acids: CASSLVSGNTGELFF. The DNA of the CDR3 is TGTGCCAGCAGCTTAGTGTCAGGGAACACCGGGGAGCTGTTTTTT. The entire variable domain, with the rest obtained from reference TRBV7-7 and TRBJ2-2, is as follows: GAGVSQSPRYKVTKRGQDVTLRCDPISSHATLYWYQQALGQGPEFLTYFNYEAQPDKSGLPSDRFSAERPEGSISTLTIQRTEQRDSAMYRCASSLVSGNTGELFFGEGSRLTVL.

This clone showed up just once. This chain connects TRBV6-6 to TRBJ2-7; TRBD1 matches at 7 bases. Germline CDR1 MNHNY, CDR2 SVGAGI (reference sequence). The ends lost 0 bases at V and 3 bases at J; junction bases unmatched: 2. The CDR3 runs 14 residues. The CDR3 spells CASSYSGQNYEQYF. CDR3 in DNA: TGTGCCAGCAGTTACTCGGGACAGAACTACGAGCAGTACTTC.

In this sample, this clone turned up once. The chain joins TRBV30 to TRBJ2-1, with D possibly matching TRBD2 (6 bases). Germline V gives CDR1 GTSNPN, CDR2 SVGIG (reference sequence). The V end was cut by 3 bases, the J end by 6 bases, with 18 bases between. This CDR3 contains 15 residues. CDR3 in DNA: TGTGCCTGGAGAACTTTTGGGCGGGGCCCCAATGAGCAGTTCTTC. It is translated as CAWRTFGRGPNEQFF.

The chain combines TRBV7-9 with TRBJ2-5; 12 positions match TRBD2. In germline, CDR1 is SEHNR, CDR2 FQNEAQ (reference sequence). Trimming removed 5 bases from V and 0 bases from J; junction bases left unmatched: 7. This CDR3 is 17 amino acids long. The CDR3 protein is CASSRRLAGVYQETQYF. The CDR3 DNA reads TGTGCCAGCAGCCGTCGACTAGCGGGGGTTTACCAAGAGACCCAGTACTTC.

Only one count was recorded for this clone. The chain is built from TRBV7-2 and TRBJ2-2, with D perhaps matching TRBD2 (6 bases). The CDR3 is 16 amino acids. Germline values: CDR1 SGHTA, CDR2 FQGNSA. Trimming took off 0 bases at V and 1 base at J, with 9 bases between the two ends. The CDR3 DNA is TGTGCCAGCAGCTTAGCTGCGGGAATGAACACCGGGGAGCTGTTTTTT. Translation gives CASSLAAGMNTGELFF.

The V and J genes are TRBV27 and TRBJ2-6; 7 bases line up with TRBD1. Per germline, CDR1 MNHEY and CDR2 SMNVEV (reference sequence). The CDR3 loop spans 19 amino acids. Trimming took 3 bases from V and 0 from J; bases not matched to a gene: 11. The CDR3 here is CASSLGTARQASGANVLTF. The CDR3 DNA follows: TGTGCCAGCAGTTTGGGGACAGCCAGGCAAGCCTCTGGGGCCAACGTCCTGACTTTC. Using reference TRBV27 and TRBJ2-6 for the parts outside the CDR3, the full variable domain is EAQVTQNPRYLITVTGKKLTVTCSQNMNHEYMSWYRQDPGLGLRQIYYSMNVEVTDKGDVPEGYKVSRKEKRNFPLILESPSPNQTSLYFCASSLGTARQASGANVLTFGAGSRLTVL.

V gene TRBV9 combines with J gene TRBJ2-7; D remains ambiguous. The germline CDR1 and CDR2 sequences are SGDLS and YYNGEE. Trimming pared 4 bases from V and 0 bases from J, leaving 8 bases between. The length of the CDR3 is 13 residues. CDR3 loop: CASSPQSSYEQYF. Written as DNA, the CDR3 is TGTGCCAGCAGCCCTCAGTCCTCCTACGAGCAGTACTTC.

The sample holds a few counts of this clone. J is TRBJ1-6 and V is TRBV11-2; no firm D call. This CDR3 spans 15 amino acids. Germline CDR1 SGHAT, CDR2 FQNNGV. Trimming pared 2 bases from V and 8 bases from J, leaving 13 bases between. The CDR3 is CASSLFGEVDSPLHF. CDR3 DNA: TGTGCCAGCAGCTTATTCGGGGAAGTGGATTCACCCCTCCACTTT.

The chain carries TRBV5-1 and TRBJ1-6; the match to TRBD1 covers 9 bases. Per the germline V gene, CDR1 is SGHRS and CDR2 is YFSETQ. This CDR3 comprises 21 residues. Unmatched junction bases numbered 13, after V lost 0 bases and J lost 0 bases. Written as DNA, the CDR3 is TGCGCCAGCAGCTTGGAGTCTACCGGGACAGGGATCCGCTCCTATAATTCACCCCTCCACTTT. Amino acids: CASSLESTGTGIRSYNSPLHF.

The chain uses TRBV28 and TRBJ1-1; TRBD1 aligns across 7 bases. CDR3 length equals 18 residues. Trimming cost V 2 bases and J 3 bases; bases outside gene matches: 15. Germline V CDR1 and CDR2: MDHEN, SYDVKM. CDR3 coding DNA: TGTGCCAGCAGTTTAGGATACAGGGGTAAGAGGACGGACACTGAAGCTTTCTTT. It is translated as CASSLGYRGKRTDTEAFF.

This clone was observed a few times. The chain has TRBV7-6 and TRBJ2-7; possibly TRBD1 for D (5 bases). This CDR3 is built from 13 residues. Germline CDR1 is SGHVS and CDR2 is FNYEAQ. V was clipped by 5 bases and J by 4 bases, with 12 bases between them. CDR3 sequence: CASSPQGGYEQYF. CDR3 DNA: TGTGCCAGCAGCCCTCAGGGTGGTTACGAGCAGTACTTC.

The J gene is TRBJ2-3, the V gene TRBV7-8; 9 nucleotides agree with TRBD2. Unmatched junction bases numbered 11, after V lost 5 bases and J lost 5 bases. The length of the CDR3 is 16 residues. CDR1 is SGHVS, CDR2 FQNEAQ, per germline. The CDR3 nucleotides are TGTGCCAGCAGCGGCCCCGCGGGGGGGGATCGAGATACGCAGTATTTT. Protein: CASSGPAGGDRDTQYF.

The V gene is TRBV2, the J gene TRBJ1-1; 7 nucleotides match TRBD1. J gave up 10 bases and V 7 bases, and 6 bases lay outside the gene matches. The CDR3 is 11 amino acids. Looked up from germline, CDR1 is SNHLY and CDR2 is FYNNEI. The CDR3 DNA follows: TGTGCCAGCAAAGGGGCAGGGGGAGCTTTCTTT. Its translation is CASKGAGGAFF.